This T cell receptor beta chain derives from a study of blood T cell repertoires in COVID-19. Turning to the study itself: Samples came from the United States, Italy and Spain, spanning acute and convalescent COVID-19. PBMCs, B-cell-depleted T cells, or T cells were the source of the cDNA or gDNA that made up the material.

The V gene end was trimmed by 4 bases and the J gene end by 3 bases; junction bases not matched to a gene: 6. This CDR3 has 15 amino acids. Germline assignment: CDR1 MNHEY and CDR2 SVGAGI. In the original analysis: Reference gene primer amplification gave estimated nucleated cell counts. Using immunoSEQ multiplex PCR, the repertoire was profiled, and TCRdb retains in-frame clones only, with some absent. That table gives V, J and clone size, and the DNA gave D and trimming. Of about 260,000 clones detected, about 87% appear once; the ten largest clones hold about 4%. The V gene is TRBV6-5, the J gene TRBJ2-7, with 10 positions matching TRBD2. This clonotype was obtained from a man aged 60 to 75 who had recovered from COVID-19. The sample taken for sequencing was peripheral blood. CDR3 protein: CASSSPGLANYEQYF. The DNA for the CDR3 is TGTGCCAGCAGTTCACCGGGACTAGCGAACTACGAGCAGTACTTC.